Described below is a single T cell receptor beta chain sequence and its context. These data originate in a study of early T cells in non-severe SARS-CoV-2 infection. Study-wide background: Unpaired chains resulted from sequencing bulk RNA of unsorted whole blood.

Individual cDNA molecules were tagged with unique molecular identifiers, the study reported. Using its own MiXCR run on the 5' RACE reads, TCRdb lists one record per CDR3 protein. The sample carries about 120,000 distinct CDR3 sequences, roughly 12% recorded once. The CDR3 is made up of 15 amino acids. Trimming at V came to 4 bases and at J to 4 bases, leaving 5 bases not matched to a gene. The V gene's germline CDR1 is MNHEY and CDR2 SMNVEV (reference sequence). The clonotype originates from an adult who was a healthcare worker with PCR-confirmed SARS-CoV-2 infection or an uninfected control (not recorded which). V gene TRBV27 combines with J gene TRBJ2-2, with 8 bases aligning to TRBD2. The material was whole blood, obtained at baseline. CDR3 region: CASSSSGGFTGELFF. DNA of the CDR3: TGTGCCAGCAGTTCCTCGGGGGGGTTCACCGGGGAGCTGTTTTTT.